The rows below give T cell receptor beta chains drawn from one sample of a study of shared clonotypes between healthy human individuals. Clones were read by immunoSEQ multiplex PCR, and TCRdb kept only the in-frame ones, dropping some. The sample consists of some 1 million clones, more than 60% of them appearing once. The sequenced sample was memory CD4+ T cells sorted from blood. These receptors originate from a man younger than 30 in good health. The CDR3 runs from the conserved cysteine through the conserved F or W. The order of the fields is CDR3 DNA, CDR3 protein, CDR3 length, J gene, V gene, clone size, D gene. A D gene is named only where the DNA matches it firmly. Clone size is shown for a subset of rows, as once, few, many or a class of expanded clone.

cdr3_nt: TGTGCCACCTTGGACAGCTATGGCTACACCTTC; cdr3_aa: CATLDSYGYTF; cdr3_length: 11; j_call: TRBJ1-2; v_call: TRBV6-6; clone_size: .; d_call: .
cdr3_nt: TGCGCCAGCAGCTTGTACGACAGAACCTACGAGCAGTACTTC; cdr3_aa: CASSLYDRTYEQYF; cdr3_length: 14; j_call: TRBJ2-7; v_call: TRBV5-1; clone_size: .; d_call: .
cdr3_nt: TGTGCCAGCTCGGGACTAGCGGGGACTGCAGATACGCAGTATTTT; cdr3_aa: CASSGLAGTADTQYF; cdr3_length: 15; j_call: TRBJ2-3; v_call: TRBV5-8; clone_size: .; d_call: TRBD2
cdr3_nt: TGTGCCAGCAGTTACTCAGGGAGGGCTTTCTTT; cdr3_aa: CASSYSGRAFF; cdr3_length: 11; j_call: TRBJ1-1; v_call: TRBV6-6; clone_size: .; d_call: .
cdr3_nt: TGCGCCAGCAGTGAGGGTTCCACAGGCACCGGGGAGCTGTTTTTT; cdr3_aa: CASSEGSTGTGELFF; cdr3_length: 15; j_call: TRBJ2-2; v_call: TRBV10-1; clone_size: .; d_call: .
cdr3_nt: TGTGCCAGCAGGCCGGGACTAGCGGGAGACGATGAGCAGTTCTTC; cdr3_aa: CASRPGLAGDDEQFF; cdr3_length: 15; j_call: TRBJ2-1; v_call: TRBV5-4; clone_size: .; d_call: TRBD2
cdr3_nt: TGTGCCAGCAGTGAAGCGCGGGGGGAGTCGAATGAAAAACTGTTTTTT; cdr3_aa: CASSEARGESNEKLFF; cdr3_length: 16; j_call: TRBJ1-4; v_call: TRBV6-1; clone_size: .; d_call: .
cdr3_nt: TGTGCCAGCAGTTACTCTGGAGGGGGCCCCTACGAGCAGTACTTC; cdr3_aa: CASSYSGGGPYEQYF; cdr3_length: 15; j_call: TRBJ2-7; v_call: TRBV6-5; clone_size: few; d_call: .
cdr3_nt: TGTGCCAGCAGGCTTAGCAGGGGGCTTAGCACAGATACGCAGTATTTT; cdr3_aa: CASRLSRGLSTDTQYF; cdr3_length: 16; j_call: TRBJ2-3; v_call: TRBV27; clone_size: .; d_call: TRBD1
cdr3_nt: TGCGCCAGCAGCTTGGGTCCAACAGGGGGTTCCTACGAGCAGTACTTC; cdr3_aa: CASSLGPTGGSYEQYF; cdr3_length: 16; j_call: TRBJ2-7; v_call: TRBV5-1; clone_size: .; d_call: TRBD1
cdr3_nt: TGTGCCAGCAGTTTAAAAGGCGGAAACTATGGCTACACCTTC; cdr3_aa: CASSLKGGNYGYTF; cdr3_length: 14; j_call: TRBJ1-2; v_call: TRBV27; clone_size: many; d_call: .
cdr3_nt: TGTGCCAGCAGCTTTAATGGCTACACCTTC; cdr3_aa: CASSFNGYTF; cdr3_length: 10; j_call: TRBJ1-2; v_call: TRBV5-8; clone_size: many; d_call: .
cdr3_nt: TGTGCCAGCAGCTTAGGGCAGGCATGGGGAACTGAAGCTTTCTTT; cdr3_aa: CASSLGQAWGTEAFF; cdr3_length: 15; j_call: TRBJ1-1; v_call: TRBV7-2; clone_size: .; d_call: .
cdr3_nt: TGCGCCAGCAGCTTAGCGGGGGCCCCAGATACGCAGTATTTT; cdr3_aa: CASSLAGAPDTQYF; cdr3_length: 14; j_call: TRBJ2-3; v_call: TRBV5-1; clone_size: .; d_call: TRBD2
cdr3_nt: TGTGCCAGTAGTGCAGACAGTTTCCAAGAGACCCAGTACTTC; cdr3_aa: CASSADSFQETQYF; cdr3_length: 14; j_call: TRBJ2-5; v_call: TRBV19; clone_size: .; d_call: .
cdr3_nt: TGTGCCAGCAGCCCAGGCCTGGACAGACCTTACAATGAGCAGTTCTTC; cdr3_aa: CASSPGLDRPYNEQFF; cdr3_length: 16; j_call: TRBJ2-1; v_call: TRBV11-2; clone_size: .; d_call: .
cdr3_nt: TGTGCCAGCAGATTGCTAGAAACTAGCACAGATACGCAGTATTTT; cdr3_aa: CASRLLETSTDTQYF; cdr3_length: 15; j_call: TRBJ2-3; v_call: TRBV2; clone_size: .; d_call: .
cdr3_nt: TGTGCCAGCAGTGGGGCTGGCTACAATCAGCCCCAGCATTTT; cdr3_aa: CASSGAGYNQPQHF; cdr3_length: 14; j_call: TRBJ1-5; v_call: TRBV6-1; clone_size: .; d_call: .
cdr3_nt: TGTGCCAGCAGCTTAGGACAGGGGAGCCCTGGAAACACCATATATTTT; cdr3_aa: CASSLGQGSPGNTIYF; cdr3_length: 16; j_call: TRBJ1-3; v_call: TRBV5-6; clone_size: .; d_call: TRBD1
cdr3_nt: TGTGCCACCAGCAGATCCAGGGGAGCCTTGGGAGAGCAGTACTTC; cdr3_aa: CATSRSRGALGEQYF; cdr3_length: 15; j_call: TRBJ2-7; v_call: TRBV15; clone_size: .; d_call: .
cdr3_nt: TGTGCCAGTAGGGCCGGAAGGGACGGAGGGGCGGGCAGGCCCGGGGAGCTGTTTTTT; cdr3_aa: CASRAGRDGGAGRPGELFF; cdr3_length: 19; j_call: TRBJ2-2; v_call: TRBV19; clone_size: .; d_call: .
cdr3_nt: TGTGCCAGCAGCGGGACCGCGGGAGAGCGCAATGAGCAGTTCTTC; cdr3_aa: CASSGTAGERNEQFF; cdr3_length: 15; j_call: TRBJ2-1; v_call: TRBV5-6; clone_size: .; d_call: TRBD2
cdr3_nt: TGTGCCAGCTCACTAGGGACAGGTGAAAAACTGTTTTTT; cdr3_aa: CASSLGTGEKLFF; cdr3_length: 13; j_call: TRBJ1-4; v_call: TRBV18; clone_size: .; d_call: TRBD1
cdr3_nt: TGTGCCAGCAGCTTGGGACAGGGGGGCGAGCAGTACTTC; cdr3_aa: CASSLGQGGEQYF; cdr3_length: 13; j_call: TRBJ2-7; v_call: TRBV7-3; clone_size: .; d_call: TRBD1
cdr3_nt: TGCGCCAGCAGCCAAGATTACGGGACTAGCGGGAGCTATGAGCAGTTCTTC; cdr3_aa: CASSQDYGTSGSYEQFF; cdr3_length: 17; j_call: TRBJ2-1; v_call: TRBV4-1; clone_size: few; d_call: TRBD2
cdr3_nt: TGTGCCAGCAGTTTCCGGGACGGCCCCTACGAGCAGTACTTC; cdr3_aa: CASSFRDGPYEQYF; cdr3_length: 14; j_call: TRBJ2-7; v_call: TRBV27; clone_size: .; d_call: .
cdr3_nt: TGCAGCGTGCAGGGGGGAGATACGCAGTATTTT; cdr3_aa: CSVQGGDTQYF; cdr3_length: 11; j_call: TRBJ2-3; v_call: TRBV29-1; clone_size: .; d_call: .
cdr3_nt: TGTGCCAGCAGCTTAGTCGTAGACCACACCGGGGAGCTGTTTTTT; cdr3_aa: CASSLVVDHTGELFF; cdr3_length: 15; j_call: TRBJ2-2; v_call: TRBV5-6; clone_size: .; d_call: .
cdr3_nt: TGCGCCAGCAGCTTTCTTTATGAGCAGTTCTTC; cdr3_aa: CASSFLYEQFF; cdr3_length: 11; j_call: TRBJ2-1; v_call: TRBV5-1; clone_size: .; d_call: .
cdr3_nt: TGCGCCAGCAGCCAAGGATTAGAGCCGGGGCTCAATGAGCAGTTCTTC; cdr3_aa: CASSQGLEPGLNEQFF; cdr3_length: 16; j_call: TRBJ2-1; v_call: TRBV4-1; clone_size: .; d_call: .
cdr3_nt: TGCGCCAGCAGTGAGTCGAGGACAGGAACTAATGAAAAACTGTTTTTT; cdr3_aa: CASSESRTGTNEKLFF; cdr3_length: 16; j_call: TRBJ1-4; v_call: TRBV10-2; clone_size: few; d_call: TRBD1
cdr3_nt: TGTGCCAGCAGCGTAGTTGGTGGGCACAATGAGCAGTTCTTC; cdr3_aa: CASSVVGGHNEQFF; cdr3_length: 14; j_call: TRBJ2-1; v_call: TRBV9; clone_size: .; d_call: .
cdr3_nt: TGTGCCAGCAGATTGACAGCCGAGGGATCACCCCTCCACTTT; cdr3_aa: CASRLTAEGSPLHF; cdr3_length: 14; j_call: TRBJ1-6; v_call: TRBV7-8; clone_size: .; d_call: .
cdr3_nt: TGTGCCAGTAGTCCCCCGGGACAGGGCGTTGGCTACACCTTC; cdr3_aa: CASSPPGQGVGYTF; cdr3_length: 14; j_call: TRBJ1-2; v_call: TRBV19; clone_size: .; d_call: TRBD1
cdr3_nt: TGCGCCAGCAGCGGTGGAAGGGACAGGGGTGGCTACGAGCAGTACTTC; cdr3_aa: CASSGGRDRGGYEQYF; cdr3_length: 16; j_call: TRBJ2-7; v_call: TRBV5-1; clone_size: once; d_call: TRBD1
cdr3_nt: TGTGCCAGCAGCGGACGGGGACGGCCACATTCACCCCTCCACTTT; cdr3_aa: CASSGRGRPHSPLHF; cdr3_length: 15; j_call: TRBJ1-6; v_call: TRBV6-1; clone_size: .; d_call: .
cdr3_nt: TGTGCCAGCAGCCAAGATTTGAGGGCCCCCCTCTATGGCTACACCTTC; cdr3_aa: CASSQDLRAPLYGYTF; cdr3_length: 16; j_call: TRBJ1-2; v_call: TRBV5-6; clone_size: .; d_call: .
cdr3_nt: TGCGCCAGTAAGACAGGGTCGAACACTGAAGCTTTCTTT; cdr3_aa: CASKTGSNTEAFF; cdr3_length: 13; j_call: TRBJ1-1; v_call: TRBV5-1; clone_size: .; d_call: TRBD1
cdr3_nt: TGTGCCAGCAGTCCGACAGAGAACTCTGGAAACACCATATATTTT; cdr3_aa: CASSPTENSGNTIYF; cdr3_length: 15; j_call: TRBJ1-3; v_call: TRBV2; clone_size: .; d_call: .
cdr3_nt: TGTGCCAGCTCCCTTCAAAGAAAAGGACAGGGTTACAATGAGCAGTTCTTC; cdr3_aa: CASSLQRKGQGYNEQFF; cdr3_length: 17; j_call: TRBJ2-1; v_call: TRBV18; clone_size: .; d_call: TRBD1
cdr3_nt: TGTGCCAGCAGCTCAGGGACTAGCGGGAGAGATACGCAGTATTTT; cdr3_aa: CASSSGTSGRDTQYF; cdr3_length: 15; j_call: TRBJ2-3; v_call: TRBV6-5; clone_size: .; d_call: TRBD2